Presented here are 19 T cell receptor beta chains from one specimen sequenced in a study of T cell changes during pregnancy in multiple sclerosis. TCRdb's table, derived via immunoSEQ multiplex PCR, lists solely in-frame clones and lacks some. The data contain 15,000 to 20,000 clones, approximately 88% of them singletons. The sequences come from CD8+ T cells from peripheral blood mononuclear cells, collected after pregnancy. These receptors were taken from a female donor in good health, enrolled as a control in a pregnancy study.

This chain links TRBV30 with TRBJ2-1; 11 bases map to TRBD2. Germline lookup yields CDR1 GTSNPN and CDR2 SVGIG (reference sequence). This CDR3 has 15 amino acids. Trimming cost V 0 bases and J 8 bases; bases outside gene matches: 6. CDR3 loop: CAWSVLAGAGDEQFF. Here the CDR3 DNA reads TGTGCCTGGAGTGTACTAGCGGGGGCCGGGGATGAGCAGTTCTTC.

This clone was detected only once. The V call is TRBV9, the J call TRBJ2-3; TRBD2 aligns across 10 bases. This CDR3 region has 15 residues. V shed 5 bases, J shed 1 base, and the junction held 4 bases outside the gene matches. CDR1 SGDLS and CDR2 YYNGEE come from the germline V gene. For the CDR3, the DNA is TGTGCCAGCAGTGAGAGCGGGGGGGGCACAGATACGCAGTATTTT. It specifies CASSESGGGTDTQYF.

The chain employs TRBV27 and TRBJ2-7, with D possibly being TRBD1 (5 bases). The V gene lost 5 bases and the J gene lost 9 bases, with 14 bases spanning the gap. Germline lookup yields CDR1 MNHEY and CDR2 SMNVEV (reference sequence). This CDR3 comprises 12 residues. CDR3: CASSDNQGTQYF. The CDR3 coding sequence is TGTGCCAGCAGTGATAACCAGGGTACGCAGTACTTC.

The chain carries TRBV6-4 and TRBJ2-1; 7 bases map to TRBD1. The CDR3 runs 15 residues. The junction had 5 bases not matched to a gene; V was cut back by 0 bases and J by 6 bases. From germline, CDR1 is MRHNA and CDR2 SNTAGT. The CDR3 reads CASSDSLSGGNEQFF. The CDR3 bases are TGTGCCAGCAGTGACTCGCTGTCAGGGGGCAATGAGCAGTTCTTC.

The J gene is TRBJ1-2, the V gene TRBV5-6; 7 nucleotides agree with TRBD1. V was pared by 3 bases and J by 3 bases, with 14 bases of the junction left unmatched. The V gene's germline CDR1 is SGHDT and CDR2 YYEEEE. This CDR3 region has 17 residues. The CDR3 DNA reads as TGTGCCAGCAGCTCGGGGACAGTAGGTCTTAATGACTATGGCTACACCTTC. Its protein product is CASSSGTVGLNDYGYTF.

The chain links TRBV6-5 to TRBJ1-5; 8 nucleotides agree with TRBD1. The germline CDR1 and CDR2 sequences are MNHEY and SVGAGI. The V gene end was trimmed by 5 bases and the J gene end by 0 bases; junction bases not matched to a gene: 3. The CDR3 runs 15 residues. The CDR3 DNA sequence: TGTGCCAGCAGTCAGACAGGGGATAGCAATCAGCCCCAGCATTTT. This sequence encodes CASSQTGDSNQPQHF.

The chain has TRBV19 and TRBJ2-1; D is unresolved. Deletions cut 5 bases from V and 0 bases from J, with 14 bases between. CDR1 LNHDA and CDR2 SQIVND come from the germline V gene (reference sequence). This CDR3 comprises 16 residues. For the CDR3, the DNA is TGTGCCAGTAGTCCCCCCCAATTGAGCTCCTACAATGAGCAGTTCTTC. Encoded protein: CASSPPQLSSYNEQFF. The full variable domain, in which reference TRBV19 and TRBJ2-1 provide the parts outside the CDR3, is DGGITQSPKYLFRKEGQNVTLSCEQNLNHDAMYWYRQDPGQGLRLIYYSQIVNDFQKGDIAEGYSVSREKKESFPLTVTSAQKNPTAFYLCASSPPQLSSYNEQFFGPGTRLTVL.

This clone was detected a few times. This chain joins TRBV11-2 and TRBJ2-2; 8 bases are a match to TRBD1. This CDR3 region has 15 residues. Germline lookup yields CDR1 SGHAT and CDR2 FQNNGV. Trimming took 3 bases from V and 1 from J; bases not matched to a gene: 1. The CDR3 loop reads CASSFGTGNTGELFF. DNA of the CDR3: TGTGCCAGCAGCTTCGGGACAGGGAACACCGGGGAGCTGTTTTTT.

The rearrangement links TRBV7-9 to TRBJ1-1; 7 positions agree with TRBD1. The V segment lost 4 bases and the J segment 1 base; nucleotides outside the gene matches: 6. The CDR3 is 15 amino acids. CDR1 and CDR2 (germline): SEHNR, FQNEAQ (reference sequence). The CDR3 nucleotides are TGTGCCAGCAGCTCCCGGGACAGCCCGAACACTGAAGCTTTCTTT. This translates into CASSSRDSPNTEAFF.

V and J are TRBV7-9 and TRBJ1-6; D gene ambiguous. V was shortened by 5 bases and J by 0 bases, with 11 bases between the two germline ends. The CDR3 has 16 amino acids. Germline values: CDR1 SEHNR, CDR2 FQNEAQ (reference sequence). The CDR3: CASSPQVSSYNSPLHF. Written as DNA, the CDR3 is TGTGCCAGCAGCCCTCAAGTGAGCTCCTATAATTCACCCCTCCACTTT.

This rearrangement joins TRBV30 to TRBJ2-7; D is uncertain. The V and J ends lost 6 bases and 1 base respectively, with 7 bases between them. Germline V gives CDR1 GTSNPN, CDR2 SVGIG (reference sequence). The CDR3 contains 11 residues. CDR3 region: CACVQSYEQYF. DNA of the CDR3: TGTGCCTGCGTACAGTCCTACGAGCAGTACTTC.

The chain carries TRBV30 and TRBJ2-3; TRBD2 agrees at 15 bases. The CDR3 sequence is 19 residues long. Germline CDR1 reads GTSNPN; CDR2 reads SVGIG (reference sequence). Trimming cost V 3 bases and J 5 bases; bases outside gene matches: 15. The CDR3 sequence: CAWSFIGTSGGRVGDTQYF. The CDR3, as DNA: TGTGCCTGGAGCTTCATAGGGACTAGCGGGGGGCGCGTAGGAGATACGCAGTATTTT.

CDR3 sequence: CAWSVDTSYEQYF. As DNA, the CDR3 is TGTGCCTGGAGTGTAGACACTTCCTACGAGCAGTACTTC. The V call is TRBV30, the J call TRBJ2-7, with unresolved D. This CDR3 region has 13 residues. Germline lookup yields CDR1 GTSNPN and CDR2 SVGIG (reference sequence). Deletions cut 0 bases from V and 1 base from J, with 7 bases between.

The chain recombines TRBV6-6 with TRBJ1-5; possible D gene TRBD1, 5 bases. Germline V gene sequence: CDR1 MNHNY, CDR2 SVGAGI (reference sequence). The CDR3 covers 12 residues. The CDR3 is CAGSGINQPQHF. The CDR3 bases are TGTGCGGGGTCAGGGATTAATCAGCCCCAGCATTTT.

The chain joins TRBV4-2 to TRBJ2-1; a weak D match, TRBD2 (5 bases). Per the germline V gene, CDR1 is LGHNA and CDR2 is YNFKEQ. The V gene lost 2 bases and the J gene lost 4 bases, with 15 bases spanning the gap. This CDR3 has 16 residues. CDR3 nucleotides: TGTGCCAGCAGCCAATACCCTAGTAGGGAGTACAATGAGCAGTTCTTC. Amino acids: CASSQYPSREYNEQFF.

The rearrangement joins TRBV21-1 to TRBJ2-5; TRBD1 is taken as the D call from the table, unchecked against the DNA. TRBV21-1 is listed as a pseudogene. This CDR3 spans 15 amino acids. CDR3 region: CASSKAFPGKETQYF. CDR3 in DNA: TGTGCCAGCAGCAAAGCCTTTCCAGGTAAAGAGACCCAGTACTTC.

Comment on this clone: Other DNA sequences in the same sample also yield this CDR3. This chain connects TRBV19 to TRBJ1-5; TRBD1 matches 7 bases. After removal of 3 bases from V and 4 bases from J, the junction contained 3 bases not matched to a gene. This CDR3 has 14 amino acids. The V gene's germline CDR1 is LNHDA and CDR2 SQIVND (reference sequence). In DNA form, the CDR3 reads TGTGCCAGTAGTATCCGGGACAGTAATCAGCCCCAGCATTTT. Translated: CASSIRDSNQPQHF.

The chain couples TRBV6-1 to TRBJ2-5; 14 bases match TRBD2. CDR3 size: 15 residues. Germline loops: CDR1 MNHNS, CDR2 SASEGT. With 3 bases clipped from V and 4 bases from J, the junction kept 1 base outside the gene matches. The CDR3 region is CASSETSGGAETQYF. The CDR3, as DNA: TGTGCCAGCAGTGAGACTAGCGGGGGGGCAGAGACCCAGTACTTC.

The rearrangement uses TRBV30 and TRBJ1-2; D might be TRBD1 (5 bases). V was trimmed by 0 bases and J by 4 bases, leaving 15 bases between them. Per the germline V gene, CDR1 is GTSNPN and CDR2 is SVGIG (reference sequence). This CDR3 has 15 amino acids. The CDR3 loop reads CAWSVLTAPIYGYTF. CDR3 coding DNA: TGTGCCTGGAGTGTCTTGACAGCCCCAATCTATGGCTACACCTTC.